The clone carrying this TCR beta chain was recorded many times. The data were obtained in a study of regulatory T cells in long-lasting Graves disease. Noted time point: persistent/refractory GD, antithyroid drugs over 5 years with positive TRAb. After RNA was extracted from PBMCs, the TCR library was made from it. The CDR3 is 15 amino acids. The germline V gene encodes CDR1 SGHAT and CDR2 FQNNGV. V lost 1 base and J lost 0, with 9 bases in between. According to the study, TCR beta libraries were built with iRepertoire HTBI primers and CDR3-region Arm-PCR. A single record per CDR3 protein comes from TCRdb applying MiXCR to the multiplex PCR reads. The repertoire holds over 350,000 distinct CDR3 sequences, with under 25% as singletons.

The V and J genes are TRBV11-2 and TRBJ1-1; D not resolved. The sequence came from a female donor with Graves disease. The sample here was peripheral blood mononuclear cells (PBMCs), taken when the disease was refractory, from a patient treated with antithyroid drugs. CDR3 sequence: CASSLAHGMNTEAFF. The DNA for the CDR3 is TGTGCCAGCAGCTTAGCTCACGGAATGAACACTGAAGCTTTCTTT.